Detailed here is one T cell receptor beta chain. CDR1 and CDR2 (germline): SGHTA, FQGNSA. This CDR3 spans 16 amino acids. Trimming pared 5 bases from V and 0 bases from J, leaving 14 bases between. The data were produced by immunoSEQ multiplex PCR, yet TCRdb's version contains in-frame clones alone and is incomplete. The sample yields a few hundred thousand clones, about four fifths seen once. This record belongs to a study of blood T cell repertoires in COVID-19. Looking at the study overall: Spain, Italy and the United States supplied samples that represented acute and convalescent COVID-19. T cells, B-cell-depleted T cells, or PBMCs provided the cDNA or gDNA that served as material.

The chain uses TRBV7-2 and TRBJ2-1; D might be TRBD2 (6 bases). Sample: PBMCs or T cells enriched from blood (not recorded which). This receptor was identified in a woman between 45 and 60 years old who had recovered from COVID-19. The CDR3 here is CASSGGAGRSYNEQFF. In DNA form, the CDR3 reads TGTGCCAGCAGCGGAGGTGCGGGACGCTCCTACAATGAGCAGTTCTTC.